This entry lists 14 T cell receptor beta chains sequenced from one sample in a study of beta chain features in type 1 diabetes. Sequencing targeted expressed TCRB transcripts, as all isolated RNA had been reverse transcribed. Some clones are missing from TCRdb's copy, which holds only in-frame ones; the method was immunoSEQ multiplex PCR. The table records around 160,000 clones, 40% to 60% of them present only once. What was sequenced was Tregs from blood. The receptor source for this set is a man between 18 and 29 years old in good health.

This clone was observed a single time. The gene calls are TRBV5-1 and TRBJ1-1; a possible D gene is TRBD1 (5 bases). The length of the CDR3 is 12 residues. CDR1 and CDR2 (germline): SGHRS, YFSETQ. Trimming shortened V by 5 bases and J by 3 bases, and 8 bases separated the two germline ends. CDR3 DNA sequence: TGCGCCAGCAGTCGGGGGGACACTGAAGCTTTCTTT. Its protein is CASSRGDTEAFF. Together with reference TRBV5-1 and TRBJ1-1, the CDR3 gives the full variable domain: KAGVTQTPRYLIKTRGQQVTLSCSPISGHRSVSWYQQTPGQGLQFLFEYFSETQRNKGNFPGRFSGRQFSNSRSEMNVSTLELGDSALYLCASSRGDTEAFFGQGTRLTVV.

V is TRBV7-9 and J is TRBJ1-6; 8 bases align to TRBD1. The germline gives CDR1 SEHNR, CDR2 FQNEAQ (reference sequence). With 8 bases clipped from V and 14 bases from J, the junction kept 14 bases outside the gene matches. The CDR3 is 14 amino acids. The CDR3 DNA is TGTGCCAGCGAAACCGGGACAGGCGGGATGGCCCTCCACTTT. This translates into CASETGTGGMALHF.

V gene TRBV10-1 combines with J gene TRBJ1-1; D uncertain. Germline V gene lookup returns CDR1 WNHNN and CDR2 SYGVQD (reference sequence). The CDR3 totals 12 residues. V lost 5 bases, J lost 1 base, and 5 bases lay in between. In DNA, the CDR3 is TGCGCCAGCAGTACGGGGAACACTGAAGCTTTCTTT. The encoded protein is CASSTGNTEAFF.

The table lists this clone with a few counts. This chain joins TRBV6-1 and TRBJ1-3; D is uncertain. The CDR3 runs to 17 residues. CDR1 and CDR2 (germline): MNHNS, SASEGT. V lost 3 bases to trimming and J lost 0 bases, with 15 bases between them. CDR3 sequence (DNA): TGTGCCAGCAGTGACCGCCGCTGGCCCCGCTCTGGAAACACCATATATTTT. It specifies CASSDRRWPRSGNTIYF.

This clone was seen a single time. This chain connects TRBV5-1 to TRBJ1-2; 9 bases agree with TRBD1. The trim removed 0 bases at V and 6 bases at J, leaving 6 bases unmatched. The CDR3 extends over 15 amino acids. The germline CDR1 and CDR2 sequences are SGHRS and YFSETQ. The CDR3 sequence is CASSLAPGQGNGYTF. CDR3 bases: TGCGCCAGCAGCTTGGCTCCGGGACAGGGAAATGGCTACACCTTC.

The rearrangement joins TRBV5-1 to TRBJ2-5; perhaps TRBD2 as D (6 bases). With the DNA end fitting TRBJ2-7 better, the J assignment may be wrong. CDR1 is SGHRS, CDR2 YFSETQ, per germline. The CDR3 sequence is 14 residues long. Here the CDR3 DNA reads TGCGCCAGCAGCCCATCTTTGGAGGGCTACGAGCAGTACTTC. This encodes CASSPSLEGYEQYF.

The chain links TRBV10-3 to TRBJ2-3; 9 bases agree with TRBD1. Germline values: CDR1 ENHRY, CDR2 SYGVKD. The CDR3 totals 15 residues. V shed 3 bases and J 3 bases; nucleotides not matched to a gene: 4. DNA for the CDR3: TGTGCCATCAGTGAAACGGACAGGGGAACAGATACGCAGTATTTT. This gives the protein CAISETDRGTDTQYF.

This chain joins TRBV10-3 and TRBJ1-5; the D is unclear. This CDR3 comprises 13 residues. V shed 0 bases and J shed 4 bases, with 4 bases lying between them. Germline V gene sequence: CDR1 ENHRY, CDR2 SYGVKD. CDR3 in DNA: TGTGCCATCAGTGAGTCTCTGAATCAGCCCCAGCATTTT. Residues: CAISESLNQPQHF.

J is TRBJ1-2 and V is TRBV30, with D perhaps matching TRBD1 (5 bases). V lost 2 bases to trimming and J lost 4 bases, with 11 bases between them. The CDR3 runs to 13 residues. CDR1 and CDR2 from the germline V gene are GTSNPN and SVGIG (reference sequence). CDR3 nucleotide sequence: TGTGCCTGGAGTATGCAGGGAGGCTATGGCTACACCTTC. Its protein is CAWSMQGGYGYTF. Full variable domain (rest looked up from reference TRBV30 and TRBJ1-2): SQTIHQWPATLVQPVGSPLSLECTVEGTSNPNLYWYRQAAGRGLQLLFYSVGIGQISSEVPQNLSASRPQDRQFILSSKKLLLSDSGFYLCAWSMQGGYGYTFGSGTRLTVV.

The V and J genes are TRBV18 and TRBJ2-1, with a weak D call TRBD2 (5 bases). Germline V gives CDR1 KGHSH, CDR2 LQKENI. CDR3 size: 12 residues. Trimming pared 1 base from V and 8 bases from J, leaving 6 bases between. The DNA for the CDR3 is TGTGCCAGCTCACCACGGGGAGATGAGCAGTTCTTC. This codes for CASSPRGDEQFF. Full variable domain (rest looked up from reference TRBV18 and TRBJ2-1): NAGVMQNPRHLVRRRGQEARLRCSPMKGHSHVYWYRQLPEEGLKFMVYLQKENIIDESGMPKERFSAEFPKEGPSILRIQQVVRGDSAAYFCASSPRGDEQFFGPGTRLTVL.

This clone was seen a few times. The chain joins TRBV28 to TRBJ2-7, with no clear D. V dropped 5 bases and J dropped 8 bases, with 7 bases sitting between them. This CDR3 is built from 10 residues. CDR1 and CDR2 (germline): MDHEN, SYDVKM. This CDR3 reads CASSTTKQYF. The CDR3 nucleotides are TGTGCCAGCAGTACTACTAAGCAGTACTTC.

The J gene is TRBJ1-2, the V gene TRBV5-1, with a tentative D call TRBD1 (5 bases). Germline CDR1 and CDR2: SGHRS and YFSETQ. The length of the CDR3 is 14 residues. Trimming removed 3 bases at V and 4 bases at J, with 13 bases between. CDR3 residues: CASSSVQGSYGYTF. The CDR3, as DNA: TGCGCCAGCAGCTCCGTTCAGGGATCCTATGGCTACACCTTC. The variable domain in full, with the rest retrieved from reference TRBV5-1 and TRBJ1-2, is KAGVTQTPRYLIKTRGQQVTLSCSPISGHRSVSWYQQTPGQGLQFLFEYFSETQRNKGNFPGRFSGRQFSNSRSEMNVSTLELGDSALYLCASSSVQGSYGYTFGSGTRLTVV.

This rearrangement joins TRBV20-1 to TRBJ1-5; D remains unclear. This CDR3 region has 11 residues. With 7 bases removed from V and 9 bases from J, the gap between germline ends came to 13 bases. The germline V gene encodes CDR1 DFQATT and CDR2 SNEGSKA (reference sequence). CDR3 residues: CSGATVGPQHF. The CDR3 DNA follows: TGCAGTGGGGCTACGGTGGGGCCCCAGCATTTT.

The genes are TRBV2 and TRBJ1-2; no firm D call. The CDR3 is made up of 14 amino acids. Trimming removed 5 bases at V and 5 bases at J, with 15 bases between. Germline CDR1 reads SNHLY; CDR2 reads FYNNEI. CDR3 in DNA: TGTGCCAGCAGTCAGTTTGGGCAGTCGTATGGCTACACCTTC. As protein: CASSQFGQSYGYTF.